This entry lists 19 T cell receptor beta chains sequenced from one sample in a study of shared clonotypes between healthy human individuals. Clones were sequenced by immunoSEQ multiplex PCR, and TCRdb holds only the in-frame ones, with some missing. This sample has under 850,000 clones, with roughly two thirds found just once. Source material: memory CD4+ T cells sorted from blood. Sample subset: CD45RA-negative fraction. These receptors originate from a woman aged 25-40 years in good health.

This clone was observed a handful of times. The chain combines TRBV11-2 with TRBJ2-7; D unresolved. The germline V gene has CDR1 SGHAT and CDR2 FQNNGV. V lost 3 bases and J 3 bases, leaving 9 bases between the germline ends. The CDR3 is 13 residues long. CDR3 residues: CASSFRTSYEQYF. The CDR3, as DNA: TGTGCCAGCAGCTTCCGGACGAGCTACGAGCAGTACTTC.

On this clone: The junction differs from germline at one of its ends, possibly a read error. In nucleotides, the CDR3 is TGTGCCAGCTCGCCACGGACAGGGACTGGGGCCAACGTCCTGACTTTC. Its translation: CASSPRTGTGANVLTF. The rearrangement uses TRBV18 and TRBJ2-6; 8 nucleotides align to TRBD1. Germline V gives CDR1 KGHSH, CDR2 LQKENI. The length of the CDR3 is 16 residues.

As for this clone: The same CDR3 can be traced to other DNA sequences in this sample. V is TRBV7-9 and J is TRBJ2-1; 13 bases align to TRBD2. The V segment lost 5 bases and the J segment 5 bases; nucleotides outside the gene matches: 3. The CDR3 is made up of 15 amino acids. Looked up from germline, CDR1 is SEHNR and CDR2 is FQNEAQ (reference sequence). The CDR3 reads CASSPGLAGHNEQFF. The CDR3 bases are TGTGCCAGCAGCCCGGGACTAGCGGGGCACAATGAGCAGTTCTTC.

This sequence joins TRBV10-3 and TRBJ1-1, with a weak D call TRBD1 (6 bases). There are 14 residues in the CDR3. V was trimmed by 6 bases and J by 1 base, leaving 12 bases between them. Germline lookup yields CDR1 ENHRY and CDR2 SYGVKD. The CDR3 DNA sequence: TGTGCCATCAGCGTCGCAGGGGAGAACACTGAAGCTTTCTTT. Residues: CAISVAGENTEAFF.

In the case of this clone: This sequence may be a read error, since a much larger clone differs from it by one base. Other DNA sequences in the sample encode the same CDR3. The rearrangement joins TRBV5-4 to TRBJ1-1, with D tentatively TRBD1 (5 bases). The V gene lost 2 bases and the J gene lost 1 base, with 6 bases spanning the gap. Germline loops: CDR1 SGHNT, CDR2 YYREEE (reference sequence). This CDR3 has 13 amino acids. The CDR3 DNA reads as TGTGCCAGCAGCTTTGGGGCGAACACTGAAGCTTTCTTT. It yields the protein CASSFGANTEAFF.

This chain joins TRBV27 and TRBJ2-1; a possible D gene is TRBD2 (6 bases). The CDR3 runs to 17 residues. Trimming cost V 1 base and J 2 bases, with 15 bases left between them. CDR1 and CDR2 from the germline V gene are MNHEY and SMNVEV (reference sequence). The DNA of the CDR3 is TGTGCCAGCAGTTTATTCTCGAGCGGAGGGACCTACAATGAGCAGTTCTTC. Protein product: CASSLFSSGGTYNEQFF.

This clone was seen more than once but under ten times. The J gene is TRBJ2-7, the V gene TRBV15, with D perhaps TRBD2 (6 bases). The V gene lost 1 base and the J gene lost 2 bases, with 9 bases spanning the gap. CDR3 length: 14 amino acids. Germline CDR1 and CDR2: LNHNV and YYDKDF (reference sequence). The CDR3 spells CATSRVGGAYEQYF. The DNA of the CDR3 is TGTGCCACCAGCAGAGTTGGCGGGGCCTACGAGCAGTACTTC.

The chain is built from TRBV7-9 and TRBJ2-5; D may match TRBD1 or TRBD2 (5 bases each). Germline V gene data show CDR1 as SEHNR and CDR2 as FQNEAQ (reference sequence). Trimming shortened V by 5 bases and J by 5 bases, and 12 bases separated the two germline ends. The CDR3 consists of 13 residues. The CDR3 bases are TGTGCCAGCAGCCCCGACTGGGGGGAGACCCAGTACTTC. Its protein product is CASSPDWGETQYF.

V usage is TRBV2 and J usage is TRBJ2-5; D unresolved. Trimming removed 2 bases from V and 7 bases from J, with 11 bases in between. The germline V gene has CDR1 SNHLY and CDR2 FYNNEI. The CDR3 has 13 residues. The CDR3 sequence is CASSESLGGTQYF. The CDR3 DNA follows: TGTGCCAGCAGTGAAAGTCTAGGTGGGACCCAGTACTTC.

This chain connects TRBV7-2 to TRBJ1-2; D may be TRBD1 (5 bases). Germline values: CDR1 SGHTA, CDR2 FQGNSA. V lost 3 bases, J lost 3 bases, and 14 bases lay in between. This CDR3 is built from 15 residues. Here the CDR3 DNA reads TGTGCCAGCAGCTTGTCTTGGGGCGCGGACTATGGCTACACCTTC. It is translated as CASSLSWGADYGYTF. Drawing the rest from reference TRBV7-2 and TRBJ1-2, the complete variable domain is GAGVSQSPSNKVTEKGKDVELRCDPISGHTALYWYRQSLGQGLEFLIYFQGNSAPDKSGLPSDRFSAERTGGSVSTLTIQRTQQEDSAVYLCASSLSWGADYGYTFGSGTRLTVV.

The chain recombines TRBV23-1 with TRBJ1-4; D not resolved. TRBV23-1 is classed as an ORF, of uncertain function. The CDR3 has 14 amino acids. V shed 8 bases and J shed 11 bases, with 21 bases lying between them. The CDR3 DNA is TGCGCCAGCCTCCCGGGAGAGCCTGTGGGGAAACTGTTTTTT. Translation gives CASLPGEPVGKLFF.

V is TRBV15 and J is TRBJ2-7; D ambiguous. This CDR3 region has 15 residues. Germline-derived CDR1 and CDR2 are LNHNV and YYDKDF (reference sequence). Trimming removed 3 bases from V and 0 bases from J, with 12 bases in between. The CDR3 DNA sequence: TGTGCCACCAGCAGTGGATCGGGCAGCTCCTACGAGCAGTACTTC. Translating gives CATSSGSGSSYEQYF.

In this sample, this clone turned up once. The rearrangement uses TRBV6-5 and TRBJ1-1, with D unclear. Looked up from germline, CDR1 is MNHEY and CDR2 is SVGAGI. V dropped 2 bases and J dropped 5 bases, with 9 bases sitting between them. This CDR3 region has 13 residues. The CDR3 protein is CASSYGATTEAFF. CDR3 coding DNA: TGTGCCAGCAGTTACGGTGCCACAACTGAAGCTTTCTTT.

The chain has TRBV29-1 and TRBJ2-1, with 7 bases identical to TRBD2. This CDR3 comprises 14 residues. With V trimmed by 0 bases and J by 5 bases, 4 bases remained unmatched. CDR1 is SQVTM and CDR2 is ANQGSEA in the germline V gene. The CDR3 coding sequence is TGCAGCGTTGAAGATAGACGGGGGGACAATGAGCAGTTCTTC. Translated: CSVEDRRGDNEQFF.

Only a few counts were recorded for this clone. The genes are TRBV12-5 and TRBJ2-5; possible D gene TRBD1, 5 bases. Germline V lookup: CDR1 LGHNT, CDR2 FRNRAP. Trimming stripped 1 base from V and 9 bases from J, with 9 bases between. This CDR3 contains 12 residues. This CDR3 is CASGLEVGAQYF. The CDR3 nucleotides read TGTGCTAGTGGTTTGGAAGTAGGGGCCCAGTACTTC.

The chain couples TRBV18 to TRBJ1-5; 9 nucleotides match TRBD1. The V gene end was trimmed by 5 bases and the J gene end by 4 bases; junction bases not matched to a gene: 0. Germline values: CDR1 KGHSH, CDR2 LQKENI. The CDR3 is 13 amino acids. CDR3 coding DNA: TGTGCCAGCTCAGACAGGGGGAATCAGCCCCAGCATTTT. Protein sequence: CASSDRGNQPQHF.

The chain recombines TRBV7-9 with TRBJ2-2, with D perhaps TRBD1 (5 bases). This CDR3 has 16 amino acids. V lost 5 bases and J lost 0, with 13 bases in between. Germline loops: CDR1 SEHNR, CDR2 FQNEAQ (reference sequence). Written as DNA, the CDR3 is TGTGCCAGCAGCCTAGGGGTGTCGGCGAACACCGGGGAGCTGTTTTTT. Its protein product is CASSLGVSANTGELFF.

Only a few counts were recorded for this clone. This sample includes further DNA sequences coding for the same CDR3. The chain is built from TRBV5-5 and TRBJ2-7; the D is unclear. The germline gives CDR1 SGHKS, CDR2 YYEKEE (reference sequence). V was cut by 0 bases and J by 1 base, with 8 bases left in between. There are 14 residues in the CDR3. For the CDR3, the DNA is TGTGCCAGCAGCTTGGAGTGGGGTTCCTACGAGCAGTACTTC. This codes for CASSLEWGSYEQYF.

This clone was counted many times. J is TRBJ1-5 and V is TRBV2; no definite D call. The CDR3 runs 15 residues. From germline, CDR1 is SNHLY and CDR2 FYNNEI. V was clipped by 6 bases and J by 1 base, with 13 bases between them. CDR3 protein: CASRPQVESNQPQHF. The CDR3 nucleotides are TGTGCCAGCAGGCCTCAGGTGGAGAGCAATCAGCCCCAGCATTTT.